The rows below give T cell receptor beta chains drawn from one sample of a study of human T cells and chemical hapten exposure. TCRdb re-called the RACE reads through MiXCR, storing one row per CDR3 protein. The sample includes more than 300,000 distinct CDR3 sequences, approximately 5.8% of them seen just once. The input for sequencing was whole blood, taken in connection with sensitization to the hapten diphenylcyclopropenone (DPC). All receptors come from a woman under 30 with alopecia areata. Some clones in this sample may be carry-over from other donors' samples. CDR3s include the opening cysteine and the closing phenylalanine or tryptophan. The order of the fields is D gene, clone size, J gene, V gene, CDR3 DNA, CDR3 protein. The D gene is left open where the match is weak. A clone size is listed for some rows: how often the clone was seen (once, few, many), or a class if it is expanded.

>TRBD2|many|TRBJ2-1|TRBV12-3/TRBV12-4
TGTGCCAGCAATCCTAGCGGGGGCCACAATGAGCAGTTCTTC
CASNPSGGHNEQFF
>NA|NA|TRBJ1-1|TRBV5-6
TGTGCCAGCAGCTTTGTTAAGGGGCAGGGGAATACTGAAGCTTTCTTT
CASSFVKGQGNTEAFF
>NA|NA|TRBJ1-1|TRBV7-9
TGTGCCAGCAGCTTAGACAATTCCGAAGCTTTCTTT
CASSLDNSEAFF
>NA|few|TRBJ1-2|TRBV6-2/TRBV6-3
TGTGCCAGTATTGCCGGCCCAGTGGCCCAAGCACGGTCGGATGGCTACACCTTC
CASIAGPVAQARSDGYTF
>NA|many|TRBJ2-5|TRBV20-1
TGCAGTGCTAGAGATACGTATTCCGAGACCCAGTACTTC
CSARDTYSETQYF
>NA|many|TRBJ1-1|TRBV18
TGTGCCAGCTCACCACGGCAGGGAGAAGCTTTCTTT
CASSPRQGEAFF
>TRBD1|many|TRBJ2-3|TRBV20-1
TGCAGTGCTAGCACAGGGGGCACAGATACGCAGTATTTT
CSASTGGTDTQYF
>TRBD1|many|TRBJ1-5|TRBV4-1
TGCGCCAGCAGCCATGATACAGGGGGCGGGCAGCCCCAGCATTTT
CASSHDTGGGQPQHF
>NA|few|TRBJ1-2|TRBV29-1
TGCAGCGTTGATGCAGGGTCATGGTATGGCTACACCTTC
CSVDAGSWYGYTF
>TRBD2|NA|TRBJ2-5|TRBV7-3
TGTGCCAGCAGCTTAACGGGAGGGACCCCCTTGGGGACCCAGTACTTC
CASSLTGGTPLGTQYF
>TRBD1|NA|TRBJ2-5|TRBV29-1
TGCAGCTTTACAGGGACAGGTCACTCGGAGACCCAGTACTTC
CSFTGTGHSETQYF
>NA|many|TRBJ2-7|TRBV11-3
TGTGCCAGCAGCTCAGCAAGCGGGTACGAGCAGTACTTC
CASSSASGYEQYF
>NA|NA|TRBJ1-2|TRBV7-2
TGTGCCAGCAGCTCTCGACAGGTATATGGCTACACCTTC
CASSSRQVYGYTF
>TRBD1|many|TRBJ2-7|TRBV28
TGTGCCAGCAGCCACGGACAGGGATCCTACGAGCAGTACTTC
CASSHGQGSYEQYF
>NA|NA|TRBJ2-3|TRBV7-9
TGTGCCAGCAGCTCTTTCACAGATTCGCAGTATTTT
CASSSFTDSQYF
>NA|few|TRBJ2-3|TRBV6-1
TGTGCCAGCAATATCCTCAGGGGCCGGTCAAACACAGATACGCAGTATTTT
CASNILRGRSNTDTQYF
>NA|many|TRBJ2-3|TRBV7-2
TGTGCCAGCAGAACACAAGACCTTTCCACAGATACGCAGTATTTT
CASRTQDLSTDTQYF
>TRBD2|few|TRBJ2-3|TRBV7-3
TGTGCCAGCAGCTTAAACCGGGGGGCAGATACGCAGTATTTT
CASSLNRGADTQYF
>NA|many|TRBJ1-6|TRBV6-5
TGTGCCAGCAGTTACTCGGGGAGCTCCTATAATTCACCCCTCCACTTT
CASSYSGSSYNSPLHF
>TRBD1|many|TRBJ1-2|TRBV5-1
TGCGCCAGCAGCTTGCCCAGCGACAGGGCCCCGACCTATGGCTACACCTTC
CASSLPSDRAPTYGYTF
>TRBD2|few|TRBJ2-3|TRBV28
TGTGCCAGCTTCGGGGCGGGGGACACAGATACGCAGTATTTT
CASFGAGDTDTQYF
>NA|few|TRBJ1-2|TRBV19
TGTGCTTCCAGGTTGGGTCTCGGCGCGAAGGGCTACACCTTC
CASRLGLGAKGYTF
>NA|many|TRBJ2-2|TRBV6-2/TRBV6-3
TGTGCCAGCAGAAAGACAGCCGGGGAGCTGTTTTTT
CASRKTAGELFF
>TRBD1|few|TRBJ2-1|TRBV18
TGTGCCAGCTCACTCCGGGACAGGGCCGGCCTCTACAATGAGCAGTTCTTC
CASSLRDRAGLYNEQFF
>TRBD1|NA|TRBJ2-1|TRBV10-3
TGTGCCATCAGTGAGTCTAGGGGGCAGAGCTCCTACAATGAGCAGTTCTTC
CAISESRGQSSYNEQFF
>TRBD1|NA|TRBJ2-1|TRBV18
TGTGCCAGCTCACCGACAGGGACTGAGCAGTTCTTC
CASSPTGTEQFF
>TRBD1|NA|TRBJ1-2|TRBV12-3/TRBV12-4
TGTGCCAGCAGTTTATCATCCCTGGGACAGAACTATGGCTACACCTTC
CASSLSSLGQNYGYTF
>NA|many|TRBJ1-2|TRBV20-1
TGCAGTGCTAGAGCCGGGACGGTTTATGGCTACACCTTC
CSARAGTVYGYTF
>NA|NA|TRBJ2-7|TRBV12-3/TRBV12-4
TGTGCCAGCAGTACCTCCCATTTGAGCTCCTACGAGCAGTACTTC
CASSTSHLSSYEQYF
>NA|many|TRBJ2-3|TRBV2
TGTGCCAGCAGTCGGGAACGCGGCACAGATACGCAGTATTTT
CASSRERGTDTQYF
>TRBD1|many|TRBJ2-7|TRBV29-1
TGCAGCGTTGAAGGACAGGGAAACTCCTACGAGCAGTACTTC
CSVEGQGNSYEQYF
>NA|many|TRBJ2-7|TRBV9
TGTGCCAGCAGCGTAGGCGACAGGACTCCGTTGGACGAGCAGTACTTC
CASSVGDRTPLDEQYF
>NA|NA|TRBJ1-5|TRBV7-2
TGTGCCAGCAGCTTAAGGGGAGGTAGCAATCAGCCCCAGCATTTT
CASSLRGGSNQPQHF
>NA|few|TRBJ2-5|TRBV5-4
TGTGCCAGCAGCCAGACCACAGGAGAAGAGACCCAGTACTTC
CASSQTTGEETQYF
>NA|many|TRBJ1-1|TRBV4-1
TGCGCCAGCAGCCAGGCCCCGGGGACTGAAGCTTTCTTT
CASSQAPGTEAFF
>NA|many|TRBJ1-4|TRBV4-3
TGCGCCAGCAGCCAAGATTACGGCAGGGAGAATGAAAAACTGTTTTTT
CASSQDYGRENEKLFF
>NA|few|TRBJ1-4|TRBV27
TGTGCCAGCAGTTCGCAGTTTAATGAAAAACTGTTTTTT
CASSSQFNEKLFF
>NA|NA|TRBJ1-5|TRBV20-1
TGCAGTGCTAGTGTCAGGGGCTACAATCAGCCCCAGCATTTT
CSASVRGYNQPQHF
>NA|NA|TRBJ2-7|TRBV28
TGTGTCAGCAGGGGATTTTCTTCCTACGAGCAGTACTTC
CVSRGFSSYEQYF
>TRBD1|many|TRBJ1-4|TRBV7-2
TGTGCCAGCAGCTCCCTACAGGGGGGTTCTGGAAAACTGTTTTTT
CASSSLQGGSGKLFF
>NA|many|TRBJ2-3|TRBV2
TGTGCCAGCACGGAGCGGGTCCAAGGCCCGCAGTATTTT
CASTERVQGPQYF
>TRBD1|many|TRBJ1-1|TRBV29-1
TGCAGCGCGCCAACAGGGGGAAACACTGAAGCTTTCTTT
CSAPTGGNTEAFF